This is a list of T cell receptor beta chains from one sample in a study of blood T cell repertoires in COVID-19. Data came from immunoSEQ multiplex PCR; TCRdb stores just in-frame clones and leaves some out. The table has about 150,000 clones, roughly 90% seen once. Source material: PBMCs or T cells enriched from blood (not recorded which). These receptors all stem from a woman aged 50 to 60 who had recovered from COVID-19. Both conserved end residues are part of each CDR3. D genes are given only for firm matches. Clone sizes are given selectively: once, few, many, or a class where the clone is expanded.

NA,NA,TRBJ2-7,TRBV6-5,CASRDTSSYEQYF,TGTGCCAGCAGGGACACCTCTTCCTACGAGCAGTACTTC
NA,NA,TRBJ1-2,TRBV19,CASSSATGKHGYTF,TGTGCCAGTAGTTCCGCAACAGGGAAACACGGCTACACCTTC
TRBD1,NA,TRBJ1-1,TRBV6-5,CASSPGGQGVRMAFF,TGTGCCAGCAGTCCGGGGGGACAGGGCGTCCGAATGGCTTTCTTT
TRBD2,NA,TRBJ2-5,TRBV7-9,CASSQPLAGGETQYF,TGTGCCAGCAGCCAGCCCCTAGCGGGGGGGGAGACCCAGTACTTC
TRBD1,NA,TRBJ1-1,TRBV9,CASSPRVGTGLVGTEAFF,TGTGCCAGCAGCCCTCGCGTGGGGACAGGGTTGGTCGGGACTGAAGCTTTCTTT
NA,NA,TRBJ1-3,TRBV7-9,CASSPRAGKSSGNTIYF,TGTGCCAGCAGCCCCCGTGCAGGAAAGAGCTCTGGAAACACCATATATTTT
TRBD2,NA,TRBJ2-7,TRBV4-1,CASSQVAGGPSYEQYF,TGCGCCAGCAGCCAAGTCGCGGGGGGGCCCTCCTACGAGCAGTACTTC
TRBD1,NA,TRBJ1-6,TRBV5-1,CASSFEQGSSYNSPLHF,TGCGCCAGCAGCTTCGAACAGGGGAGCTCCTATAATTCACCCCTCCACTTT
TRBD1,NA,TRBJ1-4,TRBV5-1,CASSLGTGANEKLFF,TGCGCCAGCAGCTTGGGAACAGGGGCTAATGAAAAACTGTTTTTT
NA,NA,TRBJ1-1,TRBV6-5,CASRLQGNTEAFF,TGTGCCAGCAGGTTACAGGGTAACACTGAAGCTTTCTTT
NA,NA,TRBJ1-1,TRBV10-1,CASSEQGMNTEAFF,TGCGCCAGCAGTGAACAGGGCATGAACACTGAAGCTTTCTTT
TRBD1,NA,TRBJ1-4,TRBV11-2,CATADREDEKLFF,TGTGCCACCGCGGACAGGGAAGATGAAAAACTGTTTTTT
NA,few,TRBJ2-7,TRBV5-4,CASSLVGPSSYEQYF,TGTGCCAGCAGCTTGGTGGGGCCCTCCTCCTACGAGCAGTACTTC
NA,once,TRBJ2-7,TRBV29-1,CSVAESSYEQYF,TGCAGCGTTGCGGAGAGCTCCTACGAGCAGTACTTC
TRBD2,NA,TRBJ2-5,TRBV6-5,CASTLAGGRQETQYF,TGTGCCAGCACTCTAGCGGGGGGGCGACAAGAGACCCAGTACTTC
TRBD2,NA,TRBJ2-5,TRBV19,CASSVDSGGETQYF,TGTGCCAGTAGTGTCGACAGCGGGGGCGAGACCCAGTACTTC
TRBD2,NA,TRBJ2-1,TRBV7-9,CASSLGLAFGEQFF,TGTGCCAGCAGCTTGGGACTAGCGTTCGGTGAGCAGTTCTTC
TRBD1,NA,TRBJ1-1,TRBV6-5,CATYRGLNTEAFF,TGTGCCACCTACAGGGGACTGAACACTGAAGCTTTCTTT
TRBD1,NA,TRBJ1-3,TRBV9,CASSVARGRNTIYF,TGTGCCAGCAGCGTAGCCAGGGGGCGAAACACCATATATTTT
NA,NA,TRBJ2-7,TRBV27,CASSLASRLEINEQYF,TGTGCCAGCAGCTTAGCTTCCCGCCTAGAGATCAACGAGCAGTACTTC
TRBD1,NA,TRBJ1-2,TRBV19,CASSRGQGLPYGYTF,TGTGCCAGTAGTAGAGGACAGGGACTTCCCTATGGCTACACCTTC
NA,NA,TRBJ2-3,TRBV4-3,CASSQEGSSLAKDTQYF,TGCGCCAGCAGCCAAGAGGGCTCTAGCCTAGCGAAGGATACGCAGTATTTT
NA,NA,TRBJ2-1,TRBV12-3/TRBV12-4,CASSPAGLEQFF,TGTGCCAGCAGTCCGGCCGGGTTAGAGCAGTTCTTC
NA,NA,TRBJ2-5,TRBV19,CASSIKRRMYQETQYF,TGTGCCAGTAGTATCAAGCGACGGATGTACCAAGAGACCCAGTACTTC
NA,once,TRBJ1-1,TRBV4-1,CASSHLNTEAFF,TGCGCCAGCAGCCACTTGAACACTGAAGCTTTCTTT
NA,NA,TRBJ2-3,TRBV4-2,CASSQDQRLPDTQYF,TGTGCCAGCAGCCAAGACCAAAGACTCCCAGATACGCAGTATTTT
TRBD1,NA,TRBJ1-1,TRBV6-4,CASRPDRASTEAFF,TGTGCCAGCAGACCCGACAGGGCCAGCACTGAAGCTTTCTTT
NA,NA,TRBJ2-5,TRBV19,CASRGGAQETQYF,TGTGCCAGTAGGGGGGGGGCACAAGAGACCCAGTACTTC
TRBD2,NA,TRBJ2-5,TRBV15,CATSRDVSGGRETQYF,TGTGCCACCAGCAGAGATGTTAGCGGGGGGCGGGAGACCCAGTACTTC
NA,NA,TRBJ2-7,TRBV12-3/TRBV12-4,CASSHEVREQYF,TGTGCCAGCAGCCATGAGGTGCGCGAGCAGTACTTC
NA,NA,TRBJ2-3,TRBV5-4,CASTHGGQLLVGGLDTQYF,TGTGCCAGCACCCACGGGGGGCAACTCCTAGTAGGGGGGTTAGATACGCAGTATTTT
TRBD1,NA,TRBJ2-1,TRBV7-3,CASSPQGQGLYNEQFF,TGTGCCAGCAGCCCTCAAGGACAGGGTCTTTACAATGAGCAGTTCTTC
TRBD2,NA,TRBJ2-3,TRBV19,CASSLTSRDSGGARDTQYF,TGTGCCAGTAGTCTCACCTCTAGGGATAGCGGGGGGGCAAGAGATACGCAGTATTTT
TRBD2,NA,TRBJ2-3,TRBV19,CASSPSSGGSRRADTQYF,TGTGCCAGTAGCCCATCTAGCGGCGGCTCCCGAAGGGCAGATACGCAGTATTTT
TRBD2,NA,TRBJ2-3,TRBV7-2,CASSPRRGTFFPSTDTQYF,TGTGCCAGCAGCCCGAGGCGGGGGACCTTTTTTCCTAGCACAGATACGCAGTATTTT
TRBD1,NA,TRBJ1-4,TRBV11-3,CASSSDRGGFSNEKLFF,TGTGCCAGCAGCTCGGACAGGGGCGGATTCTCTAATGAAAAACTGTTTTTT
TRBD1,NA,TRBJ2-5,TRBV7-9,CASSGTGARVGETQYF,TGTGCCAGCAGCGGGACAGGAGCCCGGGTGGGGGAGACCCAGTACTTC
NA,NA,TRBJ2-6,TRBV7-6,CASGGRAPGANVLTF,TGTGCCAGCGGGGGCAGGGCACCTGGGGCCAACGTCCTGACTTTC
NA,NA,TRBJ2-7,TRBV6-5,CASSPRGAPYEQYF,TGTGCCAGCAGTCCCCGGGGGGCCCCCTACGAGCAGTACTTC
TRBD1,NA,TRBJ2-7,TRBV5-6,CASSRGTGYYYEQYF,TGTGCCAGCAGCAGGGGGACAGGATATTACTACGAGCAGTACTTC
NA,NA,TRBJ1-1,TRBV9,CASSVAGARSNTEAFF,TGTGCCAGCAGCGTAGCCGGAGCACGTTCGAACACTGAAGCTTTCTTT
TRBD1,NA,TRBJ1-2,TRBV6-5,CATKIDRDYGYTF,TGTGCCACCAAGATCGACAGGGACTATGGCTACACCTTC
NA,NA,TRBJ2-5,TRBV14,CASSQEAFGQLYF,TGTGCCAGCAGCCAAGAAGCTTTCGGACAGCTGTACTTC